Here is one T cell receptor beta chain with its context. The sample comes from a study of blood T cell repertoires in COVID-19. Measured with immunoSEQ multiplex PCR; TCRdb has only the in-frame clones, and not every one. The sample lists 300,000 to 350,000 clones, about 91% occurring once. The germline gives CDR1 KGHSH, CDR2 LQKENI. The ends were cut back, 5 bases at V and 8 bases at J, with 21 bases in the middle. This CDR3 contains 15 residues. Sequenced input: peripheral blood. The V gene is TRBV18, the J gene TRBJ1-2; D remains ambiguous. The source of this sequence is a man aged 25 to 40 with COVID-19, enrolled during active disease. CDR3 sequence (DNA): TGTGCCAGCTCATATTCCTTCGGAAACAGTGGCGGCTACACCTTC. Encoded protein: CASSYSFGNSGGYTF.